These T cell receptor beta chains were read from a single sample in a study of cytotoxic CD8 clonotypes in ibrutinib-treated CLL. Using immunoSEQ multiplex PCR, the repertoire was profiled, and TCRdb retains in-frame clones only, with some absent. The data show nearly 100,000 clones, approximately 82% seen once. The sequenced sample was PBMCs, obtained after 12 months of ibrutinib treatment. The source is a human donor with chronic lymphocytic leukemia. CDR3s include the opening cysteine and the closing phenylalanine or tryptophan. A D gene is named only where the DNA matches it firmly. A clone size is listed for some rows: how often the clone was seen (once, few, many), or a class if it is expanded.

v_call	j_call	clone_size	d_call	cdr3_nt	cdr3_aa
TRBV6-1	TRBJ1-6	.	TRBD1	TGTGCCAGCAGTGCAACCGGGACAGGGAGCTCCTATAATTCACCCCTCCACTTT	CASSATGTGSSYNSPLHF
TRBV30	TRBJ2-7	.	.	TGTGCCTGGAGTTTAAGCCTTGGGGAGTGGCAGTACTTC	CAWSLSLGEWQYF
TRBV28	TRBJ1-5	once	.	TGTGCCAGCAGCCCGCTGAAAGGACAGATTAGCAATCAGCCCCAGCATTTT	CASSPLKGQISNQPQHF
TRBV30	TRBJ2-2	.	.	TGTGCCTGGAGAGCAGTGTCCGGGGAGCTGTTTTTT	CAWRAVSGELFF
TRBV4-3	TRBJ2-1	.	.	TGCGCCAGTGGTTATCTAGATACCACCTCCTACAATGAGCAGTTCTTC	CASGYLDTTSYNEQFF
TRBV5-4	TRBJ2-2	.	.	TGTGCCAGCAGCTTGGTGACAGGCGGAATGCGGGAGCTGTTTTTT	CASSLVTGGMRELFF
TRBV5-6	TRBJ2-5	.	.	TGTGCCAGCAGCCCGGGACGGGGACTAGAGACCCAGTACTTC	CASSPGRGLETQYF
TRBV5-1	TRBJ1-1	.	.	TGCGCCAGCAGCCAAAGAGGGAGCCCCCCTCTGAACACTGAAGCTTTCTTT	CASSQRGSPPLNTEAFF
TRBV11-3	TRBJ1-1	.	.	TGTGCCAGCAGCTTAGTGTCAGGGCATGAGGCTGAAGCTTTCTTT	CASSLVSGHEAEAFF
TRBV9	TRBJ2-2	.	.	TGTGCCAGCAGCGTAGGCCCGGGAGACACCGGGGAGCTGTTTTTT	CASSVGPGDTGELFF
TRBV6-5	TRBJ1-6	.	TRBD1	TGTGCCAGCAGTTACTCTCTTCAGGGGGGGCCCCTCCACTTT	CASSYSLQGGPLHF
TRBV30	TRBJ1-1	.	.	TGTGCCTGGAGTGAGAACATGAACACTGAAGCTTTCTTT	CAWSENMNTEAFF
TRBV7-8	TRBJ2-7	.	TRBD1	TGTGCCAGCAGCCCCCGAGGACAGGGGATAGGCGAGCAGTACTTC	CASSPRGQGIGEQYF
TRBV10-3	TRBJ1-4	.	TRBD1	TGTGCCATCAGTGACACGAAAGACACAGGGGGCGTCGGAAAACTGTTTTTT	CAISDTKDTGGVGKLFF
TRBV28	TRBJ2-6	.	.	TGTGCCAGCAGTTTTAGGTCTGGGGCCAACGTCCTGACTTTC	CASSFRSGANVLTF
TRBV6-6	TRBJ1-2	.	TRBD1	TGTGCCAGCAGCGACAGGGGATATGGCTACACCTTC	CASSDRGYGYTF
TRBV6-1	TRBJ2-7	.	.	TGTGCCAGCAGGGCGCCTGCCTCCTACGAGCAGTACTTC	CASRAPASYEQYF
TRBV18	TRBJ1-1	.	.	TGTGCCAGCTCTTACCGGGTTAGCGACAACACTGAAGCTTTCTTT	CASSYRVSDNTEAFF
TRBV9	TRBJ2-1	.	.	TGTGCCAGCAGCAGAGGGGTCCAGAAAATCTACAATGAGCAGTTCTTC	CASSRGVQKIYNEQFF
TRBV7-9	TRBJ2-3	.	TRBD2	TGTGCCAGCAGCTCAAGACTAGCTAGGGCAGATACGCAGTATTTT	CASSSRLARADTQYF
TRBV18	TRBJ1-1	.	TRBD1	TGTGCCAGCTGGGAGGGGGCGGGCACTGAAGCTTTCTTT	CASWEGAGTEAFF
TRBV25-1	TRBJ2-7	.	TRBD1	TGTGCCAGCAGTGAGATAGGAGACAGGGCCTACGAGCAGTACTTC	CASSEIGDRAYEQYF
TRBV6-5	TRBJ2-5	.	.	TGTGCCAGCAGTTATGGCTATAGAGAGACCCAGTACTTC	CASSYGYRETQYF
TRBV5-5	TRBJ2-4	.	.	TGTGCCAGCAGCCAGGGACATCGGAACATTCAGTACTTC	CASSQGHRNIQYF
TRBV14	TRBJ1-2	.	.	TGTGCCAGCAGCCTCCTAACAGGAGCATATGGCTACACCTTC	CASSLLTGAYGYTF
TRBV29-1	TRBJ1-1	.	TRBD1	TGCAGCGGCCACCGGGACAGGGGGGGCGAAGCTTTCTTT	CSGHRDRGGEAFF
TRBV13	TRBJ1-4	.	TRBD1	TGTGCCAGCAGCCGCCGGACAGGGGGCGTTAATGAAAAACTGTTTTTT	CASSRRTGGVNEKLFF
TRBV13	TRBJ1-2	.	.	TGTGCCAGCAGCTTACAAGCAGGCGGTTATGGCTACACCTTC	CASSLQAGGYGYTF
TRBV11-2	TRBJ2-1	.	.	TGTGCCAGCAGCTTAGCGACAGGATGGAACTACAATGAGCAGTTCTTC	CASSLATGWNYNEQFF
TRBV2	TRBJ2-3	.	TRBD2	TGTGCCAGCAGTTCTAGCGGGGGGGCCTCAGATACGCAGTATTTT	CASSSSGGASDTQYF
TRBV15	TRBJ2-4	once	.	TGTGCCACCAGCAGAGATCTTGGGGACGCCAAAAACATTCAGTACTTC	CATSRDLGDAKNIQYF
TRBV25-1	TRBJ2-3	.	.	TGTGCCAGCAGTGAATCTTTTGGCACAGATACGCAGTATTTT	CASSESFGTDTQYF
TRBV5-6	TRBJ2-1	once	.	TGTGCCAGCAGCTTGGAGCATGAGCAGTTCTTC	CASSLEHEQFF
TRBV25-1	TRBJ2-2	.	TRBD2	TGTGCCAGCAGTGCTAGCGGGAACACCGGGGAGCTGTTTTTT	CASSASGNTGELFF
TRBV7-9	TRBJ1-1	once	.	TGTGCCAGCAGCTTAGGTCGACAGGCCCTGAACACTGAAGCTTTCTTT	CASSLGRQALNTEAFF
TRBV7-9	TRBJ2-7	.	.	TGTGCCAGCAGCTTGGCCGGCGGAGCCTACGAGCAGTACTTC	CASSLAGGAYEQYF
TRBV7-9	TRBJ2-7	once	.	TGTGCCAGCAGAACAGGGTCTGCCTACGAGCAGTACTTC	CASRTGSAYEQYF
TRBV7-9	TRBJ2-1	.	.	TGTGCCAGCAGCTTAACCCAAAATGAGCAGTTCTTC	CASSLTQNEQFF
TRBV19	TRBJ2-5	.	.	TGTGCCAGTACCTCGCGCGGCAGGGGCCAAGAGACCCAGTACTTC	CASTSRGRGQETQYF
TRBV28	TRBJ1-1	many	TRBD1	TGTGCCAGCAGATACAGGGGTTTGAACACTGAAGCTTTCTTT	CASRYRGLNTEAFF
TRBV5-6	TRBJ2-3	.	TRBD2	TGTGCCAGCAACCGACTAGCGGGAATCACAGATACGCAGTATTTT	CASNRLAGITDTQYF